One and the same sample provided the 23 T cell receptor beta chains below, sequenced in a study of TIL therapy for anti-PD-1-resistant metastatic lung cancer. Time point specified: pre-treatment sample, taken before nivolumab and TIL therapy. The tumor samples were excised metastases, mostly pleural nodules or supraclavicular lymph nodes. The libraries were made with immunoSEQ v3. Here immunoSEQ multiplex PCR was the method, and the copy in TCRdb shows in-frame clones only, minus some. The sample contains about 5,200 clones, around 66% of which appear only once. The input for sequencing was tumor tissue, taken at baseline. Receptors originate from a man aged 70 or older with non-small cell lung cancer.

This chain joins TRBV7-2 and TRBJ2-7; D possibly uses TRBD1 or TRBD2 (6 bases each). From germline, CDR1 is SGHTA and CDR2 FQGNSA. This CDR3 comprises 16 residues. Trimming took 1 base from V and 5 from J, leaving 18 bases between them. The CDR3 is CASSLEGGNLANEQYF. The CDR3 DNA follows: TGTGCCAGCAGCTTAGAGGGGGGAAACTTGGCTAACGAGCAGTACTTC.

CDR3 in DNA: TGTGCCACCAGCAGTCACAGGGCAACTCAGCCCCAGCATTTT. Amino acids: CATSSHRATQPQHF. V and J are TRBV15 and TRBJ1-5, with a tentative D call TRBD1 (6 bases). Germline assignment: CDR1 LNHNV and CDR2 YYDKDF (reference sequence). Trimming took 3 bases from V and 6 from J, leaving 12 bases between them. The CDR3 loop spans 14 amino acids.

The chain carries TRBV10-1 and TRBJ2-1, with 7 bases fitting TRBD2. The CDR3 contains 15 residues. J lost 1 base, V lost 7 bases, and 7 bases had no gene match. Germline-derived CDR1 and CDR2 are WNHNN and SYGVQD (reference sequence). The CDR3 DNA follows: TGCGCCAGCACCGATCTAGCGGCATCCTACAATGAGCAGTTCTTC. Protein sequence: CASTDLAASYNEQFF.

The rearrangement uses TRBV5-1 and TRBJ2-2, with a tentative D call TRBD2 (6 bases). CDR1 is SGHRS and CDR2 is YFSETQ in the germline V gene. Trimming took 1 base from V and 3 from J, leaving 10 bases between them. This CDR3 is built from 15 residues. CDR3 amino acids: CASSLWGDYTGELFF. The CDR3 region has the DNA TGCGCCAGCAGCTTGTGGGGGGACTACACCGGGGAGCTGTTTTTT.

This clone was observed a handful of times. The chain joins TRBV28 to TRBJ1-4; D perhaps matches TRBD1 (6 bases). Germline V gene sequence: CDR1 MDHEN, CDR2 SYDVKM. V dropped 1 base and J dropped 8 bases, with 14 bases sitting between them. This CDR3 is 15 amino acids long. The CDR3 nucleotides read TGTGCCAGCAGTTTATCCCAGGGGAATTTAGAAAAACTGTTTTTT. It translates to CASSLSQGNLEKLFF.

This rearrangement joins TRBV10-1 to TRBJ2-1; D perhaps matches TRBD2 (6 bases). CDR1 is WNHNN and CDR2 is SYGVQD in the germline V gene (reference sequence). CDR3 size: 14 residues. V was shortened by 3 bases and J by 6 bases, with 12 bases between the two germline ends. CDR3 protein: CASSDGGTINEQFF. CDR3 nucleotide sequence: TGCGCCAGCAGTGATGGCGGGACCATCAATGAGCAGTTCTTC.

This clone was counted between two and nine times. The chain employs TRBV6-5 and TRBJ1-2; D not resolved. Germline V CDR1 and CDR2: MNHEY, SVGAGI. V was clipped by 5 bases and J by 8 bases, with 15 bases between them. The CDR3 is 13 amino acids. The CDR3, as DNA: TGTGCCAGCAGTCCCGTGAGGGTTGGCGGCTACACCTTC. Amino acid sequence: CASSPVRVGGYTF.

The chain couples TRBV28 to TRBJ2-6, with D perhaps assigned TRBD1 or TRBD2 (5 bases each). The CDR3 totals 18 residues. CDR1 is MDHEN and CDR2 is SYDVKM in the germline V gene. The V end lost 8 bases, the J end lost 2 bases, and 22 bases lay between the germline ends. Here the CDR3 DNA reads TGTGCCAGCTCCCTAATCGGACTGGGGGTCGCTGGGGCCAACGTCCTGACTTTC. It codes for CASSLIGLGVAGANVLTF.

A note on this clone: The sample has other DNA sequences that encode this CDR3 too. The rearrangement links TRBV20-1 to TRBJ2-5; D is ambiguous. V dropped 4 bases and J dropped 4 bases, with 4 bases sitting between them. The CDR3 is made up of 10 amino acids. Per germline, CDR1 DFQATT and CDR2 SNEGSKA (reference sequence). The CDR3 region has the DNA TGCAGTGCTACCCGAGAGACCCAGTACTTC. This encodes CSATRETQYF.

The rearrangement links TRBV11-2 to TRBJ2-2; 10 bases line up with TRBD2. The germline gives CDR1 SGHAT, CDR2 FQNNGV. J gave up 1 base and V 5 bases, and 1 base lay outside the gene matches. The CDR3 runs 15 residues. Here the CDR3 reads CASSPSGRNTGELFF. The CDR3 bases are TGTGCCAGCAGCCCTAGCGGGAGGAACACCGGGGAGCTGTTTTTT.

This clone was recorded only once. The CDR3 loop is CASSLDEGIYEQYF. The CDR3 DNA reads as TGCGCCAGCAGCTTGGACGAGGGGATCTACGAGCAGTACTTC. The rearrangement links TRBV5-1 to TRBJ2-5; D may correspond to TRBD1 or TRBD2 (5 bases each). Judging by the DNA end, TRBJ2-7 fits better; the J call may be wrong. CDR3 length: 14 amino acids. Germline V gives CDR1 SGHRS, CDR2 YFSETQ.

For the CDR3, the DNA is TGCGCCACCCGACTAGCGGGAGGCAACACCGGGGAGCTGTTTTTT. Translating gives CATRLAGGNTGELFF. The chain couples TRBV5-1 to TRBJ2-2; TRBD2 aligns across 13 bases. V lost 9 bases to trimming and J lost 2 bases; unmatched junction nucleotides: 4. The germline V gene encodes CDR1 SGHRS and CDR2 YFSETQ. This CDR3 contains 15 residues.

This clone appeared a few times. The chain is built from TRBV11-3 and TRBJ2-7; 8 bases align to TRBD1. Germline V CDR1 and CDR2: SGHNT, YENEEA. CDR3 length: 13 residues. After removal of 5 bases from V and 3 bases from J, the junction contained 3 bases not matched to a gene. DNA for the CDR3: TGTGCCAGCAGCCCGACAGGGGACTACGAGCAGTACTTC. Amino acid sequence: CASSPTGDYEQYF.

This chain uses TRBV5-5 with TRBJ2-7, with D possibly TRBD1 on 6 matching bases. Trimming removed 4 bases at V and 0 bases at J, with 8 bases between. The CDR3 is 13 residues long. CDR1 SGHKS and CDR2 YYEKEE come from the germline V gene (reference sequence). This CDR3 is CASSPRGSYEQYF. In DNA form, the CDR3 reads TGTGCCAGCAGCCCCAGGGGCTCCTACGAGCAGTACTTC.

This chain uses TRBV6-1 with TRBJ2-2; maybe TRBD1 (5 bases). The V and J ends lost 5 bases and 5 bases respectively, with 12 bases between them. The CDR3 loop spans 14 amino acids. The germline CDR1 and CDR2 sequences are MNHNS and SASEGT. The CDR3 reads CASSPRQGTGELFF. DNA of the CDR3: TGTGCCAGCAGTCCACGTCAGGGTACCGGGGAGCTGTTTTTT.

The rearrangement uses TRBV5-4 and TRBJ2-2; D not certain. This CDR3 is 13 amino acids long. Trimming pared 0 bases from V and 7 bases from J, leaving 7 bases between. Germline CDR1 is SGHNT and CDR2 is YYREEE (reference sequence). The CDR3 nucleotides are TGTGCCAGCAGCTTGGTCCTCCGCGGGGAGCTGTTTTTT. It codes for CASSLVLRGELFF.

The rearrangement joins TRBV9 to TRBJ2-7; the match to TRBD2 covers 8 bases. CDR1 and CDR2 (germline): SGDLS, YYNGEE. V dropped 0 bases and J dropped 0; count of bases not matched to a gene: 2. This CDR3 is built from 15 residues. CDR3 nucleotide sequence: TGTGCCAGCAGCGTAGAAAGCGGGAGCTCCTACGAGCAGTACTTC. Translated, it gives CASSVESGSSYEQYF.

The chain joins TRBV7-2 to TRBJ2-6; no firm D call. V was trimmed by 6 bases and J by 0 bases, leaving 6 bases between them. The CDR3 contains 14 residues. Per the germline V gene, CDR1 is SGHTA and CDR2 is FQGNSA. The CDR3, as DNA: TGTGCCAGCAGTTCCAACTCTGGGGCCAACGTCCTGACTTTC. Its protein is CASSSNSGANVLTF.

V and J are TRBV29-1 and TRBJ1-4; TRBD1 matches at 9 bases. The J segment lost 11 bases and the V segment lost 7 bases, leaving 5 bases of the junction unmatched. Germline V CDR1 and CDR2: SQVTM, ANQGSEA. The CDR3 has 11 residues. The CDR3 DNA reads TGCAGCGGGGGGGACAGGGAGAAACTGTTTTTT. It translates to CSGGDREKLFF.

J is TRBJ2-7 and V is TRBV5-4; 7 bases line up with TRBD1. Germline V gene lookup returns CDR1 SGHNT and CDR2 YYREEE (reference sequence). The J segment lost 7 bases and the V segment lost 4 bases, leaving 11 bases of the junction unmatched. This CDR3 is built from 14 residues. CDR3 protein: CASSTSTPGQEQYF. CDR3 DNA sequence: TGTGCCAGCAGCACTTCCACCCCGGGACAGGAGCAGTACTTC.

This clone was detected a few times. This chain connects TRBV6-5 to TRBJ2-7; D possibly corresponds to TRBD2 (6 bases). The CDR3 has 14 residues. Per germline, CDR1 MNHEY and CDR2 SVGAGI. V lost 6 bases and J 0 bases, leaving 12 bases between the germline ends. DNA of the CDR3: TGTGCCAGCAGGATACTAGCCAGCTCCTACGAGCAGTACTTC. It encodes CASRILASSYEQYF.

The gene calls are TRBV18 and TRBJ1-5; D is uncertain. The germline V gene encodes CDR1 KGHSH and CDR2 LQKENI. This CDR3 contains 13 residues. The ends were cut back, 2 bases at V and 1 base at J, with 3 bases in the middle. CDR3: CASSPGSNQPQHF. The CDR3 DNA reads as TGTGCCAGCTCACCAGGAAGCAATCAGCCCCAGCATTTT.

The V call is TRBV6-5, the J call TRBJ2-2; a possible D gene is TRBD2 (7 bases). Germline V gene sequence: CDR1 MNHEY, CDR2 SVGAGI. The CDR3 runs to 14 residues. V was trimmed by 8 bases and J by 1 base, leaving 11 bases between them. CDR3 loop: CASQRDMNTGELFF. DNA for the CDR3: TGTGCCAGCCAGCGGGACATGAACACCGGGGAGCTGTTTTTT.